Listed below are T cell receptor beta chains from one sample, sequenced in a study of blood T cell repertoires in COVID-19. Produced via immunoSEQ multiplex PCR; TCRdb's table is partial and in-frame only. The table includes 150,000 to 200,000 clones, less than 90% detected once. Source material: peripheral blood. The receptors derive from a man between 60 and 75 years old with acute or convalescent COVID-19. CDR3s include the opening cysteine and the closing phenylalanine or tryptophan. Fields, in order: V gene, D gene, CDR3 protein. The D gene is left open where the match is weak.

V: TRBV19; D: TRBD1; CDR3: CASKEGQRNQPQHF
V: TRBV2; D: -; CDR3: CASKIGQGNYGYTF
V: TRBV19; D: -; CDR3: CASSIGGYEQFF
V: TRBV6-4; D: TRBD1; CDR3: CASSALAGTGDAFF
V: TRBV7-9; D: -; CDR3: CASSLGRGRMTGELFF
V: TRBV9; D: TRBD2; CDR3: CASSVEGGGRETQYF
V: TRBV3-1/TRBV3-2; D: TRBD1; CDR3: CASSTTGEVTDTQYF
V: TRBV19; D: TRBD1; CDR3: CASSPRGTGSTEAFF
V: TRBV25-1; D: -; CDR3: CASRLADTGELFF
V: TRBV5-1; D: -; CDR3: CASSSDGGYTYGYTF
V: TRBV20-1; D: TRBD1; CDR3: CRSGQGPEAFF
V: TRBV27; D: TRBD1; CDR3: CASSWTGSYGYTF
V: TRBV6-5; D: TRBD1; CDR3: CASRRPGGEDTEAFF
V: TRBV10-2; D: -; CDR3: CASSDAGAYGYTF
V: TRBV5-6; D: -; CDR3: CASSSAGEGSGNTIYF